These T cell receptor beta chains were read from a single sample in a study of PD-L1 blockade in urothelial cancer. The assay was immunoSEQ multiplex PCR, and TCRdb's table has in-frame clones only and misses some. The table has 80,000 to 100,000 clones, roughly 82% seen once. The material sequenced was PBMCs, taken around atezolizumab (anti-PD-L1) treatment. These receptors were taken from a man aged 65 to 79 with urothelial cancer. The CDR3 runs from the conserved cysteine through the conserved F or W. A D gene is named only where the DNA matches it firmly. Clone size appears in some rows only: once, few, many, or a class for an expanded clone.

cdr3_aa,cdr3_nt,v_call,cdr3_length,clone_size,j_call,d_call
CASSLQGGSTNEKLFF,TGCGCCAGCAGCCTACAAGGGGGATCGACTAATGAAAAACTGTTTTTT,TRBV4-1,16,NA,TRBJ1-4,NA
CASSPGLAGELADTQYF,TGTGCCAGCAGCCCGGGACTAGCGGGAGAATTAGCAGATACGCAGTATTTT,TRBV5-6,17,NA,TRBJ2-3,TRBD2
CASSARPGAYEQYF,TGTGCCAGCAGTGCCAGGCCGGGGGCCTACGAGCAGTACTTC,TRBV2,14,NA,TRBJ2-7,NA
CASSAGTGDSYEQYF,TGTGCCAGCAGCGCCGGGACAGGAGACTCCTACGAGCAGTACTTC,TRBV2,15,NA,TRBJ2-7,TRBD1
CASSQVQGISYEQYF,TGCGCCAGCAGCCAGGTCCAGGGCATCTCCTACGAGCAGTACTTC,TRBV4-3,15,NA,TRBJ2-7,NA
CASSGGASGVNEQFF,TGCGCCAGCAGTGGCGGTGCTAGCGGGGTAAACGAGCAGTTCTTC,TRBV10-1,15,NA,TRBJ2-1,TRBD2
CAWNTDSSYGTQYF,TGTGCCTGGAACACCGACTCTTCTTATGGGACCCAGTACTTC,TRBV30,14,NA,TRBJ2-5,NA
CASSTNRGGNIQYF,TGTGCCAGCAGCACAAACAGGGGGGGAAACATTCAGTACTTC,TRBV4-2,14,NA,TRBJ2-4,NA
CASGALSNQPQHF,TGTGCCAGCGGGGCTCTAAGCAATCAGCCCCAGCATTTT,TRBV2,13,NA,TRBJ1-5,NA
CASSQDGRPGMGAFF,TGTGCCAGCAGCCAAGATGGCCGGCCAGGGATGGGTGCTTTCTTT,TRBV4-2,15,NA,TRBJ1-1,NA
CASSLALGTGGANTEAFF,TGTGCCAGCAGCTTGGCCCTAGGGACAGGGGGCGCGAACACTGAAGCTTTCTTT,TRBV5-4,18,NA,TRBJ1-1,TRBD1
CASSAGEDTGELFF,TGTGCCAGCAGCGCAGGGGAAGACACCGGGGAGCTGTTTTTT,TRBV9,14,NA,TRBJ2-2,NA
CASSLDRDQPQHF,TGTGCCAGCAGCCTGGACAGGGATCAGCCCCAGCATTTT,TRBV11-2,13,NA,TRBJ1-5,TRBD1
CASSTKTSGRSSYNEQFF,TGTGCCAGTAGTACAAAGACTAGCGGCAGAAGCTCCTACAATGAGCAGTTCTTC,TRBV19,18,few,TRBJ2-1,TRBD2
CASSLTGNGETQYF,TGTGCCAGCAGCTTAACAGGAAACGGGGAGACCCAGTACTTC,TRBV5-4,14,NA,TRBJ2-5,NA
CASSTWGGTEAFF,TGTGCCAGCAGTACCTGGGGGGGCACTGAAGCTTTCTTT,TRBV2,13,few,TRBJ1-1,NA
CASSLSRGFGETQYF,TGCGCCAGCAGCTTATCCAGGGGGTTCGGGGAGACCCAGTACTTC,TRBV5-1,15,NA,TRBJ2-5,TRBD1
CAISEEAGGVRFNEQFF,TGTGCCATCAGTGAGGAAGCGGGAGGAGTCCGGTTCAATGAGCAGTTCTTC,TRBV10-3,17,NA,TRBJ2-1,TRBD2
CASSLGPGSNYGYTF,TGCGCCAGCAGCTTGGGTCCAGGCTCTAACTATGGCTACACCTTC,TRBV5-1,15,NA,TRBJ1-2,NA
CASSPGTSGSNEQFF,TGTGCCAGCAGCCCTGGGACTAGCGGGAGCAATGAGCAGTTCTTC,TRBV11-3,15,NA,TRBJ2-1,TRBD2
CASSSPRGSYEQYF,TGTGCCAGCAGCTCCCCAAGGGGTTCGTACGAGCAGTACTTC,TRBV7-9,14,NA,TRBJ2-7,NA
CASGLVRTGYNEKLFF,TGTGCTAGTGGTTTGGTACGAACAGGTTATAATGAAAAACTGTTTTTT,TRBV12-5,16,NA,TRBJ1-4,NA
CASSSDRGTYGYTF,TGTGCCAGCAGTAGTGACAGGGGAACCTATGGCTACACCTTC,TRBV2,14,NA,TRBJ1-2,TRBD1
CASSNREHEKLFF,TGTGCCAGTAGTAACAGGGAGCACGAAAAACTGTTTTTT,TRBV19,13,few,TRBJ1-4,NA
CASSKDRQYDRTTSGNTIYF,TGTGCCAGCAGCAAAGACCGCCAATATGACAGAACCACCTCTGGAAACACCATATATTTT,TRBV21-1,20,NA,TRBJ1-3,NA
CASSVSDSSYEQYF,TGTGCCAGCAGCGTATCTGACAGCTCCTACGAGCAGTACTTC,TRBV9,14,NA,TRBJ2-7,NA